This TCR beta chain was observed in a study of blood T cell repertoires in COVID-19. About the research overall: Some COVID-19 samples were acute and others convalescent; all came from the United States, Italy and Spain.

Original analysis: Reference gene primer amplification gave estimated nucleated cell counts. Measured with immunoSEQ multiplex PCR; TCRdb has only the in-frame clones, and not every one. Clone size and V and J calls were adopted from that table, with D and trimming inferred from the DNA. The sample consists of around 290,000 clones, roughly 89% of them appearing once. The CDR3 consists of 14 residues. Trimming cost V 8 bases and J 6 bases; bases outside gene matches: 11. The germline CDR1 and CDR2 sequences are KGHSH and LQKENI. Categorization into cohorts depended on clinical history that participants reported.

The sequenced sample was PBMCs or T cells enriched from blood (not recorded which). This sequence originates from a middle-aged woman who had recovered from COVID-19. V usage is TRBV18 and J usage is TRBJ2-7, with TRBD1 identical over 9 bases. CDR3 bases: TGTGCCAGCACAGGACAGGGGCCAGGCCCCGAGCAGTACTTC. It encodes CASTGQGPGPEQYF. Full variable domain (outside the CDR3, taken from reference TRBV18 and TRBJ2-7): NAGVMQNPRHLVRRRGQEARLRCSPMKGHSHVYWYRQLPEEGLKFMVYLQKENIIDESGMPKERFSAEFPKEGPSILRIQQVVRGDSAAYFCASTGQGPGPEQYFGPGTRLTVT.